This TCR beta chain was captured by sequencing in a study of T cells after yellow fever vaccination. Points from the study as a whole: At around 96% for CD4 and approximately 88% for CD8, most primary-vaccination clones showed up again after the booster. Weaker in magnitude, the secondary response showed a faster peak on day 5 versus 15.

Germline loops: CDR1 DFQATT, CDR2 SNEGSKA (reference sequence). CDR3 length: 20 residues. Trimming took 4 bases from V and 0 from J; bases not matched to a gene: 19. Turning to this clonotype: The antigen is not known.

For TCR, cDNA came from 5'RACE template switching, which added a universal primer site and UMIs. TCRdb re-called the 5' RACE reads with MiXCR, one entry per CDR3 protein. This repertoire shows approximately 300,000 distinct CDR3 sequences, roughly 13% found once; its top ten account for less than 0.55%. This chain connects TRBV20-1 to TRBJ2-7, with 12 bases lining up with TRBD1. This TCR derives from a young man who received the YFV17D yellow fever vaccine. The material was CD4+ T cells sorted from PBMCs, obtained 45 days after the yellow fever booster vaccination. The CDR3 nucleotides are TGCAGTGCTACCGGGACAGGGGGCGCGGTTAGCGCTAAGAGCTCCTACGAGCAGTACTTC. This gives the protein CSATGTGGAVSAKSSYEQYF.